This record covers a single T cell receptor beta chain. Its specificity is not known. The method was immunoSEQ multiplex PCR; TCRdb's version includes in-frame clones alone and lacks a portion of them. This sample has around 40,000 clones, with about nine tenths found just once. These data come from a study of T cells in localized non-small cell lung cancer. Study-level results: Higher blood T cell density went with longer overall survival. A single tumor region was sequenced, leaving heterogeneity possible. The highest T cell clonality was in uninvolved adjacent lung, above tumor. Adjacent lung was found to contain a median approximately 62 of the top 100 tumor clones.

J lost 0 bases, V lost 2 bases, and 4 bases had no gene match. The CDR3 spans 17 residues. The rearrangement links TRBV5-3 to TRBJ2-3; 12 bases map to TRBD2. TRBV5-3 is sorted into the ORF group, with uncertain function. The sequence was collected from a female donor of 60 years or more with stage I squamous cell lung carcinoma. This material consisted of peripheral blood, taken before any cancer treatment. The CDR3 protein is CARSFGLAGISTDTQYF. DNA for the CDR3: TGTGCCAGAAGCTTTGGACTAGCGGGGATTAGCACAGATACGCAGTATTTT.